The 23 T cell receptor beta chains listed next were all sequenced from one sample in a study of naive and memory T cell subsets. Two oligonucleotides, mixed equimolar, formed the beta constant-region primer covering TRBC1 and TRBC2. TCRdb re-derived calls from the UMI-ligation and nested PCR reads in MiXCR, one entry per CDR3 protein. The sample records 140,000 to 150,000 distinct CDR3 sequences, 17% being singletons. Input material: naive CD4+ T cells from blood. Every receptor here comes from a human donor in good health.

As for this clonotype: A junction end diverges from the germline sequence, so it may reflect a read error. The chain couples TRBV7-2 to TRBJ2-1; possibly TRBD1 for D (5 bases). This CDR3 comprises 16 residues. Germline V gene lookup returns CDR1 SGHTA and CDR2 FQGNSA. DNA of the CDR3: TGTGCCAGCAGCCGGCAGGGTGGAAGCTCCTGCAATGAGCAGTTCTTC. Translated: CASSRQGGSSCNEQFF.

This rearrangement joins TRBV20-1 to TRBJ2-5; D is ambiguous. The CDR3 consists of 16 residues. Trimming removed 0 bases from V and 4 bases from J, with 18 bases in between. Germline CDR1 reads DFQATT; CDR2 reads SNEGSKA (reference sequence). The CDR3 region has the DNA TGCAGTGCTAGAGAAGACGGACGGGCAACGGGAGAGACCCAGTACTTC. Translation gives CSAREDGRATGETQYF.

There are a few counts of this clonotype. J is TRBJ2-5 and V is TRBV10-3; TRBD1 agrees at 7 bases. Looked up from germline, CDR1 is ENHRY and CDR2 is SYGVKD. Trimming removed 7 bases from V and 2 bases from J; junction bases left unmatched: 4. The CDR3 consists of 13 residues. The CDR3 DNA sequence: TGTGCCATCAAAGGGACAGAACAAGAGACCCAGTACTTC. This sequence encodes CAIKGTEQETQYF.

This clonotype was seen only a few times. This rearrangement joins TRBV20-1 to TRBJ2-5; 9 nucleotides match TRBD1. The CDR3 totals 13 residues. Germline V gene lookup returns CDR1 DFQATT and CDR2 SNEGSKA (reference sequence). J lost 5 bases, V lost 4 bases, and 5 bases had no gene match. The chain's CDR3 is CSAKTGQGETQYF. CDR3 DNA: TGCAGTGCTAAGACGGGACAGGGCGAGACCCAGTACTTC.

The chain uses TRBV11-1 and TRBJ2-5; D remains unclear. CDR1 SGHAT and CDR2 FQDESV come from the germline V gene (reference sequence). Trimming stripped 5 bases from V and 2 bases from J, with 18 bases between. This CDR3 region has 16 residues. The CDR3, as DNA: TGTGCCAGCAGCAAGCAATGGAGCCGCAAACAAGAGACCCAGTACTTC. Its protein product is CASSKQWSRKQETQYF.

A few counts support this clonotype. The rearrangement uses TRBV29-1 and TRBJ1-5, with D possibly matching TRBD1 (6 bases). The germline CDR1 and CDR2 sequences are SQVTM and ANQGSEA. Trimming took off 6 bases at V and 0 bases at J, with 12 bases between the two ends. CDR3 length: 14 residues. CDR3: CSVAQGNSNQPQHF. In DNA, the CDR3 is TGCAGCGTCGCACAGGGAAATAGCAATCAGCCCCAGCATTTT.

The chain combines TRBV19 with TRBJ1-1, with D unresolved. Germline V lookup: CDR1 LNHDA, CDR2 SQIVND (reference sequence). The V and J ends lost 3 bases and 8 bases respectively, with 16 bases between them. The CDR3 is 14 amino acids. CDR3 in DNA: TGTGCCAGTAGTATCGGACGGGTTGGCGGGGAAGCTTTCTTT. It encodes CASSIGRVGGEAFF.

The rearrangement uses TRBV14 and TRBJ2-5, with D hard to call. V gave up 0 bases and J gave up 2 bases, with 19 bases separating them. From germline, CDR1 is SGHDN and CDR2 FVKESK. The CDR3 runs to 18 residues. CDR3 DNA: TGTGCCAGCAGCCAAGAAGGTTCCTCCTATTGGCGGCAAGAGACCCAGTACTTC. This codes for CASSQEGSSYWRQETQYF. The full variable domain, its missing parts supplied by reference TRBV14 and TRBJ2-5, is EAGVTQFPSHSVIEKGQTVTLRCDPISGHDNLYWYRRVMGKEIKFLLHFVKESKQDESGMPNNRFLAERTGGTYSTLKVQPAELEDSGVYFCASSQEGSSYWRQETQYFGPGTRLLVL.

The gene calls are TRBV7-2 and TRBJ2-7, with TRBD1 matching over 9 bases. Germline V gene data show CDR1 as SGHTA and CDR2 as FQGNSA. This CDR3 comprises 15 residues. The J segment lost 4 bases and the V segment lost 4 bases, leaving 8 bases of the junction unmatched. This chain's CDR3 is CASSSTTGGSYEQYF. The CDR3 bases are TGTGCCAGCAGCTCCACGACAGGGGGGAGTTACGAGCAGTACTTC.

V and J are TRBV20-1 and TRBJ2-5; D remains unclear. The CDR3 loop spans 14 amino acids. CDR1 and CDR2 (germline): DFQATT, SNEGSKA (reference sequence). Trimming took off 0 bases at V and 4 bases at J, with 12 bases between the two ends. CDR3 sequence (DNA): TGCAGTGCTAGAGATCCGTTTCCACCAGAGACCCAGTACTTC. Amino acid sequence: CSARDPFPPETQYF.

V is TRBV3-1 and J is TRBJ2-3, with no clear D. The germline V gene has CDR1 LGHDT and CDR2 YNNKEL (reference sequence). The V and J ends lost 1 base and 0 bases respectively, with 11 bases between them. The CDR3 runs 16 residues. The CDR3 spells CASSQVPGFSTDTQYF. For the CDR3, the DNA is TGTGCCAGCAGCCAAGTTCCCGGGTTCAGCACAGATACGCAGTATTTT.

This clonotype was seen many times. The chain joins TRBV10-3 to TRBJ2-3; D is uncertain. The CDR3 totals 12 residues. Trimming shortened V by 4 bases and J by 6 bases, and 8 bases separated the two germline ends. From germline, CDR1 is ENHRY and CDR2 SYGVKD. The CDR3 protein is CAISGLADTQYF. The CDR3 region has the DNA TGTGCCATCAGTGGACTCGCCGATACGCAGTATTTT.

This chain uses TRBV20-1 with TRBJ2-1, with 11 bases lining up with TRBD2. V was pared by 5 bases and J by 7 bases, with 7 bases of the junction left unmatched. CDR1 and CDR2 (germline): DFQATT, SNEGSKA (reference sequence). CDR3 length equals 14 residues. This CDR3 reads CSALSSGRFNEQFF. The CDR3 DNA sequence: TGCAGTGCTTTATCTAGCGGGAGGTTTAATGAGCAGTTCTTC.

The chain couples TRBV28 to TRBJ2-7; weak D call: TRBD1 (6 bases). Trimming stripped 1 base from V and 6 bases from J, with 13 bases between. The V gene's germline CDR1 is MDHEN and CDR2 SYDVKM. The CDR3 is 14 residues long. CDR3 in DNA: TGTGCCAGCAGTTTATCAGGCAGGGGATCCGAGCAGTACTTC. Protein sequence: CASSLSGRGSEQYF.

The rearrangement uses TRBV6-1 and TRBJ1-1, with D tentatively TRBD1 (5 bases). V was pared by 3 bases and J by 7 bases, with 12 bases between. The CDR3 has 13 amino acids. Germline V gene data show CDR1 as MNHNS and CDR2 as SASEGT. The CDR3 nucleotides read TGTGCCAGCAGTGACGATCCTGACAGTGAAGCTTTCTTT. Encoded protein: CASSDDPDSEAFF.

The chain couples TRBV5-1 to TRBJ2-2; no clear D. The CDR3 contains 13 residues. Germline assignment: CDR1 SGHRS and CDR2 YFSETQ. Deletions cut 0 bases from V and 3 bases from J, with 3 bases between. Written as DNA, the CDR3 is TGCGCCAGCAGCTTGGACCACACCGGGGAGCTGTTTTTT. As protein: CASSLDHTGELFF.

The chain links TRBV20-1 to TRBJ2-4; D uncertain. The CDR3 totals 15 residues. Trimming took 5 bases from V and 1 from J, leaving 15 bases between them. Germline lookup yields CDR1 DFQATT and CDR2 SNEGSKA (reference sequence). The CDR3 bases are TGCAGTGCTTTCAGGTTGTACCCGGCCAAAAACATTCAGTACTTC. Amino acid sequence: CSAFRLYPAKNIQYF.

The V gene is TRBV30, the J gene TRBJ2-2; TRBD1 is a possible D gene (7 bases). In germline, CDR1 is GTSNPN, CDR2 SVGIG (reference sequence). V was pared by 1 base and J by 2 bases, with 17 bases between. This CDR3 has 17 amino acids. The CDR3 spells CAWSAGRGADNTGELFF. In DNA, the CDR3 is TGTGCCTGGAGTGCCGGCAGGGGGGCGGATAACACCGGGGAGCTGTTTTTT.

The V gene is TRBV6-1, the J gene TRBJ2-4; the match to TRBD1 covers 8 bases. V lost 10 bases to trimming and J lost 0 bases; unmatched junction nucleotides: 8. Germline V gives CDR1 MNHNS, CDR2 SASEGT. The CDR3 has 15 amino acids. The CDR3 region is CATRTGTLAKNIQYF. The CDR3 DNA reads TGTGCCACCCGGACAGGGACTCTAGCCAAAAACATTCAGTACTTC.

In this sample, this clonotype turned up a few times. V and J are TRBV28 and TRBJ2-2; D perhaps matches TRBD1 (5 bases). V lost 2 bases to trimming and J lost 6 bases, with 16 bases between them. Germline V gene data show CDR1 as MDHEN and CDR2 as SYDVKM. The CDR3 length is 16 residues. This chain's CDR3 is CASSLRQFLTPGELFF. The CDR3 bases are TGTGCCAGCAGTTTAAGACAGTTTCTGACGCCCGGGGAGCTGTTTTTT.

This clonotype was seen only a few times. This rearrangement joins TRBV28 to TRBJ2-2; the match to TRBD1 covers 10 bases. J was trimmed by 4 bases and V by 5 bases; bases with no gene match: 4. The CDR3 has 15 amino acids. Germline CDR1 is MDHEN and CDR2 is SYDVKM. CDR3 loop: CASSGGQGLTGELFF. CDR3 DNA sequence: TGTGCCAGCAGTGGGGGACAGGGGCTCACCGGGGAGCTGTTTTTT. Looking up the rest from reference TRBV28 and TRBJ2-2 gives the full variable domain: DVKVTQSSRYLVKRTGEKVFLECVQDMDHENMFWYRQDPGLGLRLIYFSYDVKMKEKGDIPEGYSVSREKKERFSLILESASTNQTSMYLCASSGGQGLTGELFFGEGSRLTVL.

This clonotype was detected only a few times. The J gene is TRBJ2-1, the V gene TRBV6-6, with 14 bases identical to TRBD2. Germline loops: CDR1 MNHNY, CDR2 SVGAGI (reference sequence). The CDR3 is made up of 14 amino acids. The J segment lost 9 bases and the V segment lost 6 bases, leaving 4 bases of the junction unmatched. DNA for the CDR3: TGTGCCAGCAGAATGGGACTAGCGGGAGCTGAGCAGTTCTTC. Protein sequence: CASRMGLAGAEQFF.

This clonotype has only a few counts. The genes are TRBV6-1 and TRBJ2-3, with D possibly matching TRBD1 (7 bases). Trimming removed 1 base from V and 2 bases from J, with 13 bases in between. The CDR3 is 16 amino acids. Per germline, CDR1 MNHNS and CDR2 SASEGT. CDR3: CASSEVGGGITDTQYF. CDR3 coding DNA: TGTGCCAGCAGTGAAGTTGGAGGGGGCATCACAGATACGCAGTATTTT.